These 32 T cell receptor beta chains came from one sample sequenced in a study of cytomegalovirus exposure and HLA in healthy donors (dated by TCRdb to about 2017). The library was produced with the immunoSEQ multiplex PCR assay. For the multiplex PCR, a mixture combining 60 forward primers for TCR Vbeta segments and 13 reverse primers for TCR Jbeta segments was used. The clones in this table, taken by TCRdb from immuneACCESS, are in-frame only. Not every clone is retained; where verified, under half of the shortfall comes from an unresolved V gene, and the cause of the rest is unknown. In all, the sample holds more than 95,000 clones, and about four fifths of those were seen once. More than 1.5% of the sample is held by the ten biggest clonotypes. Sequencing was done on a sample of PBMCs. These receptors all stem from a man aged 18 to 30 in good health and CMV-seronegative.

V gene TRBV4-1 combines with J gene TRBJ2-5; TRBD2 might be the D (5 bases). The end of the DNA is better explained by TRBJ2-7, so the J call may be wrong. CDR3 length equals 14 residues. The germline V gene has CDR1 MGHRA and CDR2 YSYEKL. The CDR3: CASSLGRGVYEQYF. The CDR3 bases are TGCGCCAGCAGCCTCGGTCGGGGAGTCTACGAGCAGTACTTC.

The CDR3 DNA reads TGCGCCAGCAGCTCAGGAGGACAGGGCTCCTATGGCTACACCTTC. Translating it yields CASSSGGQGSYGYTF. V and J are TRBV5-1 and TRBJ1-2, with 8 nucleotides matching TRBD1. CDR1 SGHRS and CDR2 YFSETQ come from the germline V gene. V lost 3 bases to trimming and J lost 4 bases; unmatched junction nucleotides: 8. The CDR3 loop spans 15 amino acids. The full variable domain, with the rest looked up from reference TRBV5-1 and TRBJ1-2, is KAGVTQTPRYLIKTRGQQVTLSCSPISGHRSVSWYQQTPGQGLQFLFEYFSETQRNKGNFPGRFSGRQFSNSRSEMNVSTLELGDSALYLCASSSGGQGSYGYTFGSGTRLTVV.

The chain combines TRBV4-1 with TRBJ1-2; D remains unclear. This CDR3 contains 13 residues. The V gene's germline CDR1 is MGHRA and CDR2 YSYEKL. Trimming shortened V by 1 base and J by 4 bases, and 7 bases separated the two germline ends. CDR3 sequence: CASSQVVSYGYTF. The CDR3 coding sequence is TGCGCCAGCAGCCAAGTCGTCAGCTATGGCTACACCTTC.

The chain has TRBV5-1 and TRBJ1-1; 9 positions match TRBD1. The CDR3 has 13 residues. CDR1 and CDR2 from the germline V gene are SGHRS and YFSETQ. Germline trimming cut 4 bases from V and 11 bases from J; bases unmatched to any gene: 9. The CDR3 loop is CASSLGTGRLAFF. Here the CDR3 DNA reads TGCGCCAGCAGCCTAGGGACAGGGAGATTGGCTTTCTTT.

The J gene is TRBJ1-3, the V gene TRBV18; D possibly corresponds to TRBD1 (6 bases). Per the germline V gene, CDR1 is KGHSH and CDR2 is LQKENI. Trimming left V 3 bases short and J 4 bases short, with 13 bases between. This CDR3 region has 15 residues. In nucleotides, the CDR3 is TGTGCCAGCTCACCGGGACATCCGAGCGGAAACACCATATATTTT. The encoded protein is CASSPGHPSGNTIYF.

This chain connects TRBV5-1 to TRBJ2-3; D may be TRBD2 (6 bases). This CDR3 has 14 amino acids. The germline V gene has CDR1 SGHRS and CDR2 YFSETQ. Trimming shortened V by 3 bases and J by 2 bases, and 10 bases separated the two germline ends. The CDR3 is CASSWGEITDTQYF. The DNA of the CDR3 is TGCGCCAGCAGCTGGGGGGAAATCACAGATACGCAGTATTTT.

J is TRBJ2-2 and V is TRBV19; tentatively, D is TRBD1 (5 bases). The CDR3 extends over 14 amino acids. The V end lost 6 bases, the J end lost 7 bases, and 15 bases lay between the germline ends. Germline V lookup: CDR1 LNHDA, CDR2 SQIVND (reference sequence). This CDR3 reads CASSNPPQGGELFF. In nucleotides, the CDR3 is TGTGCCAGTAGCAATCCCCCCCAGGGCGGGGAGCTGTTTTTT.

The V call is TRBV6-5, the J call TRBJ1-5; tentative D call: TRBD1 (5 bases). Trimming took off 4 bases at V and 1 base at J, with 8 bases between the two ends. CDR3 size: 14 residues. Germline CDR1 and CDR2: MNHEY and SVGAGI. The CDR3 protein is CASSSGVSNQPQHF. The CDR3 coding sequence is TGTGCCAGCAGTTCGGGGGTAAGCAATCAGCCCCAGCATTTT.

The DNA for the CDR3 is TGTGCCAGCAGCTTGGTTCAGGGGGGGAACACTGAAGCTTTCTTT. This sequence encodes CASSLVQGGNTEAFF. The gene calls are TRBV5-4 and TRBJ1-1; 7 nucleotides match TRBD1. The trim removed 0 bases at V and 1 base at J, leaving 3 bases unmatched. The CDR3 sequence is 15 residues long. Germline V gene sequence: CDR1 SGHNT, CDR2 YYREEE (reference sequence). Full variable domain (missing parts from reference TRBV5-4 and TRBJ1-1): ETGVTQSPTHLIKTRGQQVTLRCSSQSGHNTVSWYQQALGQGPQFIFQYYREEENGRGNFPPRFSGLQFPNYSSELNVNALELDDSALYLCASSLVQGGNTEAFFGQGTRLTVV.

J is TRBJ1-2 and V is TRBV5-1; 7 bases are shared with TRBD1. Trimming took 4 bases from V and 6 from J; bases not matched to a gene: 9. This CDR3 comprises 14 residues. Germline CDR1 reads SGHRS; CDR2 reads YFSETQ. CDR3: CASSPTTGLDGYTF. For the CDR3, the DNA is TGCGCCAGCAGCCCAACGACAGGGTTGGATGGCTACACCTTC.

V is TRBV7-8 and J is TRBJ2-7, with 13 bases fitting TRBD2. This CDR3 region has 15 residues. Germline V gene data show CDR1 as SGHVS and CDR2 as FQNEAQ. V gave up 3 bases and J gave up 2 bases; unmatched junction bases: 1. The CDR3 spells CASSFGLAGAYEQYF. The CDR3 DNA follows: TGTGCCAGCAGCTTTGGACTAGCGGGAGCCTACGAGCAGTACTTC.

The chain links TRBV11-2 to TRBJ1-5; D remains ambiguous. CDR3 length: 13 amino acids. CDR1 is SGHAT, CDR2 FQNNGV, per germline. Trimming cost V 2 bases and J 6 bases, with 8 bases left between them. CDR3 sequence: CASSLLVGQPQHF. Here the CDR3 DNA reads TGTGCCAGCAGCTTACTAGTGGGTCAGCCCCAGCATTTT.

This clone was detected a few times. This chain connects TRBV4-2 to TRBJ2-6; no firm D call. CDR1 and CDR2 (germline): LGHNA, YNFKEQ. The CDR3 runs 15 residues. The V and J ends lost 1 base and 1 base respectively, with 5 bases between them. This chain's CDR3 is CASSQAQSGANVLTF. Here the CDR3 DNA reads TGTGCCAGCAGCCAAGCCCAGTCTGGGGCCAACGTCCTGACTTTC.

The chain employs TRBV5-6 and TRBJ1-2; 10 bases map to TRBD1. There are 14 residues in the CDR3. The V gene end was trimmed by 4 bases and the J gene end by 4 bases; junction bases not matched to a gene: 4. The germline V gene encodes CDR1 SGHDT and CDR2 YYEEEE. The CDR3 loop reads CASSPGTGAYGYTF. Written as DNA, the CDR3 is TGTGCCAGCAGCCCCGGGACAGGGGCCTATGGCTACACCTTC.

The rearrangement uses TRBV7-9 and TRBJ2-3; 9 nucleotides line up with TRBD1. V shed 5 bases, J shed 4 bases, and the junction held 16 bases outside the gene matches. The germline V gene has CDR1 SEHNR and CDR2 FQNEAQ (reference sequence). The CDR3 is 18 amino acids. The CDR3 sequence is CASSRQAPGTGQADTQYF. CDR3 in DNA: TGTGCCAGCAGCCGCCAGGCCCCTGGGACAGGGCAGGCAGATACGCAGTATTTT.

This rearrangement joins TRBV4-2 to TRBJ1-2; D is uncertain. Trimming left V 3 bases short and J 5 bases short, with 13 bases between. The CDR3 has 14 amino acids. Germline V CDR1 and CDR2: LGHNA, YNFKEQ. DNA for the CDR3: TGTGCCAGCAGCCACCGATCCAGCGAATATGGCTACACCTTC. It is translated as CASSHRSSEYGYTF.

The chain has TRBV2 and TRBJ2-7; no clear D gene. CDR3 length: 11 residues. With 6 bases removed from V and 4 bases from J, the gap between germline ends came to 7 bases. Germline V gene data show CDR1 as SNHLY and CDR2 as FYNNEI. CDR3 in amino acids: CASRNLYEQYF. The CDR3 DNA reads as TGTGCCAGCAGAAACTTGTACGAGCAGTACTTC.

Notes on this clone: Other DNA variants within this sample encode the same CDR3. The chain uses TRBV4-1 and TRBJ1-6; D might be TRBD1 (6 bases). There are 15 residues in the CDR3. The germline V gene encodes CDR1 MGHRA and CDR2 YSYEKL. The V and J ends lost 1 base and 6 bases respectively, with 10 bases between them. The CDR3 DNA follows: TGCGCCAGCAGCCAAGCGACAGGTGGTAATTCACCCCTCCACTTT. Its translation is CASSQATGGNSPLHF.

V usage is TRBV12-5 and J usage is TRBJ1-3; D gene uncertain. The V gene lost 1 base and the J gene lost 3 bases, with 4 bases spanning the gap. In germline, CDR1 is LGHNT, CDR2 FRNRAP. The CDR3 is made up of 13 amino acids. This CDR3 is CASGLGSGNTIYF. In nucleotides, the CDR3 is TGTGCTAGTGGTTTGGGGAGTGGAAACACCATATATTTT.

The chain's CDR3 is CATSRGGGEEKLFF. The CDR3 DNA sequence: TGTGCCACCAGCAGAGGTGGGGGGGAGGAAAAACTGTTTTTT. The chain has TRBV15 and TRBJ1-4, with D perhaps TRBD1 (5 bases). CDR1 is LNHNV, CDR2 YYDKDF, per germline (reference sequence). This CDR3 contains 14 residues. V lost 1 base and J 8 bases, leaving 11 bases between the germline ends.

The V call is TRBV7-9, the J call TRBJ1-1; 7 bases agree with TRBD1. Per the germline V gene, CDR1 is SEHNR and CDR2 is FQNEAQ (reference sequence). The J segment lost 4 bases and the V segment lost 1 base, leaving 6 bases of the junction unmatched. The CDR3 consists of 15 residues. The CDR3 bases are TGTGCCAGCAGCTTAGGCCCAGGGGGAGGCACTGAAGCTTTCTTT. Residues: CASSLGPGGGTEAFF.

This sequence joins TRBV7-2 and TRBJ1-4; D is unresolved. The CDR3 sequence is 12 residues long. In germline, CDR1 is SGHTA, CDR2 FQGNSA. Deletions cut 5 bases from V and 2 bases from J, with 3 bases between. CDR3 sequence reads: CASSLTNEKLFF. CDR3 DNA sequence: TGTGCCAGCAGCCTCACTAATGAAAAACTGTTTTTT.

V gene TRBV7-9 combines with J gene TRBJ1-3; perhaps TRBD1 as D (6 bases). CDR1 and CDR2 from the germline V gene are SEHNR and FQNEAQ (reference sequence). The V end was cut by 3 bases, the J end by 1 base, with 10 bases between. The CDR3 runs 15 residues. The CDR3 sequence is CASSLLTGSGNTIYF. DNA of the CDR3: TGTGCCAGCAGCTTGCTAACAGGGTCTGGAAACACCATATATTTT.

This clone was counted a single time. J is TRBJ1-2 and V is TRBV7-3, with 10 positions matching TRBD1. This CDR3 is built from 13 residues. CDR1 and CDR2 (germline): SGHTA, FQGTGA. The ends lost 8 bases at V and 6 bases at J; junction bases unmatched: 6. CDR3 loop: CASGTGTGDGYTF. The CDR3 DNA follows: TGTGCCAGCGGAACCGGGACAGGGGATGGCTACACCTTC.

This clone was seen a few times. In DNA form, the CDR3 reads TGTGCCAGCAGGGCGGCTACAACTAATGAAAAACTGTTTTTT. Its translation is CASRAATTNEKLFF. The chain recombines TRBV2 with TRBJ1-4, with D uncertain. The CDR3 is 14 residues long. Germline V gene lookup returns CDR1 SNHLY and CDR2 FYNNEI. The V and J ends lost 6 bases and 0 bases respectively, with 8 bases between them.

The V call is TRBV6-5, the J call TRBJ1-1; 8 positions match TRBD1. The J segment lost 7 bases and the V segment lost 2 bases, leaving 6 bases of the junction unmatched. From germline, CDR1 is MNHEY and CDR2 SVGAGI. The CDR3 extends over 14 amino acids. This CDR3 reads CASSYDRGRGEAFF. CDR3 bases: TGTGCCAGCAGTTACGACAGGGGAAGAGGTGAAGCTTTCTTT.

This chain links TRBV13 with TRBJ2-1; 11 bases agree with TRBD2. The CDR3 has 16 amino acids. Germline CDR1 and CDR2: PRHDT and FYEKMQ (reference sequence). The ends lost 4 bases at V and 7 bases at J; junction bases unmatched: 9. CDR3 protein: CASSSGLAVILNEQFF. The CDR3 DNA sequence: TGTGCCAGCAGCTCGGGACTAGCGGTAATCTTAAATGAGCAGTTCTTC.

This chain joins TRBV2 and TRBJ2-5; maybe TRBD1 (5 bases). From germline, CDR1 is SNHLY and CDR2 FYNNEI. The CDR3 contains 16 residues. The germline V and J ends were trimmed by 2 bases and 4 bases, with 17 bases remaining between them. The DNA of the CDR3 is TGTGCCAGCAGTGAAAACGGCAGGGTTTCGGGAGAGACCCAGTACTTC. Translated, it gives CASSENGRVSGETQYF.

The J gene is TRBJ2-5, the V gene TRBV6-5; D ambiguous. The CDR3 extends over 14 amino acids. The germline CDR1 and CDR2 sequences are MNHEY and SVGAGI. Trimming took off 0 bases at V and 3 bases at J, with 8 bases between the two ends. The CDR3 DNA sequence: TGTGCCAGCAGTTACTCGAGGCAGAAAGAGACCCAGTACTTC. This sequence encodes CASSYSRQKETQYF.

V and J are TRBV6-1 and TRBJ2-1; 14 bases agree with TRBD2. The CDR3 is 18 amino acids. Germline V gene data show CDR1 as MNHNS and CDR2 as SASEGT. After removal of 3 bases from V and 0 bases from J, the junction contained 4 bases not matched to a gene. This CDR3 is CASSDRLAGGSSYNEQFF. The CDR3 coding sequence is TGTGCCAGCAGTGACAGACTAGCGGGGGGGAGCTCCTACAATGAGCAGTTCTTC.

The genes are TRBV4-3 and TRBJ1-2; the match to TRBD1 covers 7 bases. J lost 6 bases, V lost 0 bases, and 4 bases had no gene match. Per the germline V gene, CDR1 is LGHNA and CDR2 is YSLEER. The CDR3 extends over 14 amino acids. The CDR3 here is CASSQEQGFDGYTF. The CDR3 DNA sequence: TGCGCCAGCAGCCAAGAACAGGGGTTCGATGGCTACACCTTC.

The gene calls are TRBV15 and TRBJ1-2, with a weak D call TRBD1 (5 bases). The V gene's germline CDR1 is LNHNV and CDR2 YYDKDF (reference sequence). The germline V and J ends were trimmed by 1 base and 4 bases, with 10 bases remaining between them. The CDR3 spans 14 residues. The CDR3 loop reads CATSRGQGAYGYTF. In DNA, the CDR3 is TGTGCCACCAGCAGAGGGCAGGGCGCCTATGGCTACACCTTC.